This TCR beta chain came from a study of T cells in localized non-small cell lung cancer. Points from the study as a whole: There was an association of higher blood T cell density with longer overall survival. A median of approximately 60 of the top 100 tumor clones appeared in adjacent lung, which was paired and uninvolved.

With regard to this clone: Its specificity is not known.

This CDR3 is 14 amino acids long. The ends lost 4 bases at V and 3 bases at J; junction bases unmatched: 4. Germline CDR1 reads SGHVS; CDR2 reads FQNEAQ. Some clones are missing from TCRdb's copy, which holds only in-frame ones; the method was immunoSEQ multiplex PCR. The repertoire holds about 40,000 clones, with more than 75% as singletons. The source was peripheral blood, collected before any cancer treatment. The receptor was isolated from a man between 18 and 49 years old with stage I lung adenocarcinoma. V gene TRBV7-8 combines with J gene TRBJ1-1, with 8 positions matching TRBD1. CDR3 in DNA: TGTGCCAGCAGCTCCGGACAGGGTCACACTGAAGCTTTCTTT. Its translation: CASSSGQGHTEAFF.